The 15 T cell receptor beta chains presented below share a single source sample, sequenced in a study of post-analysis software for immune sequencing data. Study-level points and caveats: A few TRBV segments occurring more often in patients than controls included TRBV5-6, TRBV5-1 and TRBV20-1.

No antigens are known for them. Included in the TCR beta cDNA libraries were unique molecular identifiers. TCRdb reprocessed the PCR reads via MiXCR and lists one record per CDR3 protein. The data contain approximately 770,000 distinct CDR3 sequences, 35% to 55% of them seen just once; the ten biggest clones take up 4.9%. The sequencing sample was made of blood. Every receptor here comes from a girl under 18 with multiple sclerosis.

In its sample, this clonotype was seen a few times. CDR3 DNA sequence: TGTGCCAGCAGCGGGGGAGGTCTACCTAATGAAAAACTGTTTTTT. Protein product: CASSGGGLPNEKLFF. This rearrangement joins TRBV7-9 to TRBJ1-4, with D possibly being TRBD1 (5 bases). Germline loops: CDR1 SEHNR, CDR2 FQNEAQ (reference sequence). This CDR3 has 15 residues. V lost 5 bases to trimming and J lost 3 bases, with 13 bases between them.

The genes are TRBV5-1 and TRBJ2-1, with 9 bases aligning to TRBD2. Germline lookup yields CDR1 SGHRS and CDR2 YFSETQ. The V gene end was trimmed by 1 base and the J gene end by 8 bases; junction bases not matched to a gene: 7. This CDR3 is built from 15 residues. The CDR3 nucleotides read TGCGCCAGCAGCTTGCGGCTAGCGGGACGGGATGAGCAGTTCTTC. Amino acids: CASSLRLAGRDEQFF.

This rearrangement joins TRBV5-1 to TRBJ1-2, with D unclear. Per the germline V gene, CDR1 is SGHRS and CDR2 is YFSETQ. V shed 2 bases and J shed 6 bases, with 17 bases lying between them. This CDR3 has 15 residues. The CDR3 DNA reads as TGCGCCAGCAGCTTAAGGGAGGCCGGGCGCGATGGCTACACCTTC. It specifies CASSLREAGRDGYTF.

This chain uses TRBV5-5 with TRBJ1-2, with a weak D call TRBD1 (5 bases). The CDR3 totals 13 residues. The V and J ends lost 5 bases and 4 bases respectively, with 12 bases between them. The germline gives CDR1 SGHKS, CDR2 YYEKEE (reference sequence). The CDR3 DNA follows: TGTGCCAGCAGTTTTGACGGGACCTATGGCTACACCTTC. This gives the protein CASSFDGTYGYTF.

V and J are TRBV20-1 and TRBJ2-3; 8 bases agree with TRBD2. This CDR3 is 15 amino acids long. The V and J ends lost 4 bases and 2 bases, in that order; junction bases with no gene match: 8. Germline V gives CDR1 DFQATT, CDR2 SNEGSKA (reference sequence). CDR3 nucleotide sequence: TGCAGTGCTACTTTTCGGGAGGGCCCCACAGATACGCAGTATTTT. This encodes CSATFREGPTDTQYF.

This clonotype was seen a few times. This chain uses TRBV25-1 with TRBJ2-1; the match to TRBD2 covers 7 bases. With V trimmed by 1 base and J by 7 bases, 10 bases remained unmatched. Germline CDR1 reads MGHDK; CDR2 reads SYGVNS. This CDR3 region has 16 residues. Here the CDR3 reads CASSEWTSGATNEQFF. CDR3 DNA sequence: TGTGCCAGCAGTGAATGGACTAGTGGGGCTACGAATGAGCAGTTCTTC.

The V gene is TRBV5-6, the J gene TRBJ2-3; 11 bases are a match to TRBD2. V lost 4 bases to trimming and J lost 4 bases; unmatched junction nucleotides: 5. The CDR3 totals 15 residues. The germline CDR1 and CDR2 sequences are SGHDT and YYEEEE. CDR3 nucleotides: TGTGCCAGCAGCAGTGGGACTAGCGGCCCAGATACGCAGTATTTT. Amino acids: CASSSGTSGPDTQYF.

This clonotype was observed a few times. This chain connects TRBV5-6 to TRBJ2-7, with D unclear. The CDR3 is 11 amino acids. Germline assignment: CDR1 SGHDT and CDR2 YYEEEE. Trimming shortened V by 10 bases and J by 3 bases, and 11 bases separated the two germline ends. The CDR3: CAGKRLYEQYF. The CDR3 region has the DNA TGTGCCGGGAAAAGACTCTACGAGCAGTACTTC.

This clonotype showed up just a few times. The chain carries TRBV9 and TRBJ2-5; a possible D gene is TRBD2 (6 bases). Germline V gives CDR1 SGDLS, CDR2 YYNGEE. The CDR3 length is 16 residues. V was clipped by 0 bases and J by 2 bases, with 14 bases between them. The CDR3, as DNA: TGTGCCAGCAGCGTAGGGGTAGCGGAGGTTCAAGAGACCCAGTACTTC. Its translation is CASSVGVAEVQETQYF.

This clonotype was counted between two and nine times. The junction departs from germline at one end; a sequencing error may be responsible. The chain joins TRBV12-3 or TRBV12-4 to TRBJ2-1, with a weak D call TRBD1 (6 bases). CDR3 size: 17 residues. This chain's CDR3 is CASSPSLQGPSDNEQFF. In nucleotides, the CDR3 is TGTGCCAGCAGTCCCTCCTTACAGGGACCCTCCGACAATGAGCAGTTCTTC.

Remarks on this clonotype: At one of its ends the junction is not consistent with the germline gene, which may arise from a read error. The gene calls are TRBV27 and TRBJ2-7; D possibly uses TRBD1 or TRBD2 (6 bases each). Germline V CDR1 and CDR2: MNHEY, SMNVEV (reference sequence). The CDR3 has 12 residues. CDR3 coding DNA: TGTGCCGGCAGTTCGCTGGGGGGCGCTTGGTACTTC. Its translation is CAGSSLGGAWYF.

This clonotype was recorded a few times. V usage is TRBV7-3 and J usage is TRBJ1-5; D unclear. The germline V and J ends were trimmed by 5 bases and 0 bases, with 14 bases remaining between them. CDR3 size: 16 residues. Germline V gene lookup returns CDR1 SGHTA and CDR2 FQGTGA. This chain's CDR3 is CASSLRRLLSNQPQHF. The CDR3 DNA reads TGTGCCAGCAGCCTCAGACGGCTCCTTAGCAATCAGCCCCAGCATTTT.

This chain uses TRBV10-3 with TRBJ2-1, with D possibly called TRBD1 or TRBD2 (5 bases each). The V end lost 0 bases, the J end lost 0 bases, and 12 bases lay between the germline ends. Germline V CDR1 and CDR2: ENHRY, SYGVKD. The CDR3 sequence is 17 residues long. The CDR3 nucleotides read TGTGCCATCAGTGAGTCGGGGGTGGCCAGCTCCTACAATGAGCAGTTCTTC. This codes for CAISESGVASSYNEQFF.

This clonotype was observed a few times. The J gene is TRBJ1-6, the V gene TRBV27, with TRBD1 as a possible D gene (6 bases). CDR1 and CDR2 (germline): MNHEY, SMNVEV (reference sequence). Trimming took off 6 bases at V and 9 bases at J, with 15 bases between the two ends. CDR3 length: 14 residues. CDR3 residues: CASSPGQPGSPLHF. CDR3 in DNA: TGTGCCAGCAGCCCGGGACAACCGGGTTCACCCCTCCACTTT.

The chain joins TRBV6-5 to TRBJ2-1; D is undetermined. The end of the DNA aligns better with TRBJ2-7, so the J call may be wrong. CDR3 length: 13 amino acids. Germline V gene lookup returns CDR1 MNHEY and CDR2 SVGAGI. The CDR3 sequence is CASSYSWNNEQYF. Written as DNA, the CDR3 is TGTGCCAGCAGTTACAGTTGGAACAATGAGCAGTACTTC.